What follows are 23 T cell receptor beta chains derived from one specimen sequenced in a study of OX40 agonist ivuxolimab in advanced cancers. The library was obtained by the immunoSEQ multiplex PCR assay. Here the immuneACCESS table is served through TCRdb, limited to in-frame sequences with V and J called. Missing clones are a known gap in these copies; in checked studies unresolved V genes cover under half, and the rest lacks a known reason. In all, the sample holds about 84,000 clones, and around four fifths of those were seen once. The top ten clones comprise around 2.9% of the sample. The sample consisted of CD4+ or CD8+ T cells sorted from blood, taken in a trial of the OX40 agonist ivuxolimab. The origin of the receptors is an adult with an advanced solid tumor such as melanoma, head and neck, liver or kidney cancer.

V and J are TRBV25-1 and TRBJ1-2, with 10 bases matching TRBD1. Germline assignment: CDR1 MGHDK and CDR2 SYGVNS. The CDR3 covers 14 residues. The V and J ends lost 6 bases and 8 bases, in that order; junction bases with no gene match: 9. The CDR3 here is CASRKSGTGVGYTF. For the CDR3, the DNA is TGTGCCAGCAGAAAATCCGGGACAGGGGTCGGCTACACCTTC.

The CDR3 nucleotides read TGTGCCACCAGCCTCGGGGCAACTAATGAAAAACTGTTTTTT. Translating gives CATSLGATNEKLFF. The chain employs TRBV15 and TRBJ1-4; D not resolved. The V end lost 5 bases, the J end lost 0 bases, and 7 bases lay between the germline ends. The CDR3 loop spans 14 amino acids. CDR1 and CDR2 (germline): LNHNV, YYDKDF (reference sequence).

The chain uses TRBV27 and TRBJ2-5, with a weak D call TRBD2 (6 bases). V was trimmed by 2 bases and J by 5 bases, leaving 12 bases between them. The germline V gene has CDR1 MNHEY and CDR2 SMNVEV (reference sequence). CDR3 length equals 14 residues. The CDR3 loop reads CASSLGRGFETQYF. CDR3 nucleotide sequence: TGTGCCAGCAGTTTAGGGCGGGGCTTTGAGACCCAGTACTTC.

This clone was observed once. The chain recombines TRBV10-3 with TRBJ2-2; no definite D call. Trimming took 11 bases from V and 2 from J, leaving 15 bases between them. CDR3 length: 14 residues. CDR1 is ENHRY and CDR2 is SYGVKD in the germline V gene. CDR3 region: CASHFGGNTGELFF. DNA of the CDR3: TGTGCCTCCCATTTCGGCGGTAACACCGGGGAGCTGTTTTTT.

This clone was seen just once. J is TRBJ1-1 and V is TRBV7-9, with D possibly matching TRBD1 (5 bases). This CDR3 contains 13 residues. CDR1 is SEHNR and CDR2 is FQNEAQ in the germline V gene (reference sequence). Deletions cut 7 bases from V and 4 bases from J, with 13 bases between. The chain's CDR3 is CASIPAGGTEAFF. The DNA for the CDR3 is TGTGCCAGCATCCCGGCCGGGGGCACTGAAGCTTTCTTT.

This clone was seen only once. The chain couples TRBV28 to TRBJ1-1; 8 positions match TRBD1. The trim removed 2 bases at V and 4 bases at J, leaving 0 bases unmatched. The CDR3 covers 13 residues. Germline loops: CDR1 MDHEN, CDR2 SYDVKM. CDR3: CASSLDRGTEAFF. The DNA of the CDR3 is TGTGCCAGCAGTTTAGACAGGGGCACTGAAGCTTTCTTT.

V and J are TRBV5-1 and TRBJ2-5, with D perhaps matching TRBD1 or TRBD2 (5 bases each). Between the trimmed V and J ends, which lost 0 bases and 5 bases, there was a span of 14 bases. Per germline, CDR1 SGHRS and CDR2 YFSETQ. This CDR3 comprises 15 residues. This CDR3 reads CASSLVGDPRETQYF. CDR3 nucleotide sequence: TGCGCCAGCAGCTTGGTGGGGGATCCACGGGAGACCCAGTACTTC.

CDR3 sequence (DNA): TGTGCCAGTAGTATGGAGGCAGGGGCCCGCGAATGGCCCCAGCATTTT. Its protein product is CASSMEAGAREWPQHF. The J gene is TRBJ1-5, the V gene TRBV19, with D tentatively TRBD1 (6 bases). CDR3 size: 16 residues. The germline V gene encodes CDR1 LNHDA and CDR2 SQIVND (reference sequence). The ends were cut back, 3 bases at V and 9 bases at J, with 21 bases in the middle.

J is TRBJ2-3 and V is TRBV5-1; D uncertain. The germline gives CDR1 SGHRS, CDR2 YFSETQ. Trimming left V 0 bases short and J 0 bases short, with 8 bases between. The CDR3 spans 15 residues. The CDR3 DNA is TGCGCCAGCAGCTTGGAAGGCCCTAGCACAGATACGCAGTATTTT. It specifies CASSLEGPSTDTQYF. Full variable domain (rest looked up from reference TRBV5-1 and TRBJ2-3): KAGVTQTPRYLIKTRGQQVTLSCSPISGHRSVSWYQQTPGQGLQFLFEYFSETQRNKGNFPGRFSGRQFSNSRSEMNVSTLELGDSALYLCASSLEGPSTDTQYFGPGTRLTVL.

The chain recombines TRBV7-2 with TRBJ1-2, with a weak D call TRBD1 (6 bases). The CDR3 has 15 amino acids. Per the germline V gene, CDR1 is SGHTA and CDR2 is FQGNSA. The ends were cut back, 5 bases at V and 3 bases at J, with 16 bases in the middle. CDR3 coding DNA: TGTGCCAGCAGCCGCTACAGGGAGGAGGACTATGGCTACACCTTC. Translating gives CASSRYREEDYGYTF.

The gene calls are TRBV6-6 and TRBJ2-2; 9 bases agree with TRBD1. Germline lookup yields CDR1 MNHNY and CDR2 SVGAGI (reference sequence). This CDR3 spans 16 amino acids. V gave up 0 bases and J gave up 5 bases; unmatched junction bases: 4. The CDR3, as DNA: TGTGCCAGCAGTTACTCGGGACAGGGAGGGACCGGGGAGCTGTTTTTT. This translates into CASSYSGQGGTGELFF.

This clone was recorded once. CDR3 nucleotides: TGTGCCAGCAGGCGCTCGGGCTCCTACAATGAGCAGTTCTTC. This gives the protein CASRRSGSYNEQFF. The rearrangement links TRBV6-5 to TRBJ2-1; no firm D call. The germline gives CDR1 MNHEY, CDR2 SVGAGI. Between the trimmed V and J ends, which lost 6 bases and 0 bases, there was a span of 9 bases. There are 14 residues in the CDR3.

The chain has TRBV30 and TRBJ1-1; a possible D gene is TRBD1 (6 bases). The CDR3 has 14 residues. Trimming shortened V by 5 bases and J by 1 base, and 14 bases separated the two germline ends. In germline, CDR1 is GTSNPN, CDR2 SVGIG (reference sequence). CDR3 residues: CAWSRGGQNTEAFF. For the CDR3, the DNA is TGTGCCTGGTCCCGTGGGGGGCAGAACACTGAAGCTTTCTTT.

There are a few counts of this clone. This chain joins TRBV7-6 and TRBJ2-6; D might be TRBD2 (5 bases). CDR1 SGHVS and CDR2 FNYEAQ come from the germline V gene. This CDR3 spans 20 amino acids. Deletions cut 5 bases from V and 0 bases from J, with 23 bases between. The CDR3: CASSHLRTTPEGSGANVLTF. CDR3 DNA sequence: TGTGCCAGCAGCCATTTAAGAACGACCCCCGAGGGCTCTGGGGCCAACGTCCTGACTTTC. Drawing the rest from reference TRBV7-6 and TRBJ2-6, the complete variable domain is GAGVSQSPRYKVTKRGQDVALRCDPISGHVSLYWYRQALGQGPEFLTYFNYEAQQDKSGLPNDRFSAERPEGSISTLTIQRTEQRDSAMYRCASSHLRTTPEGSGANVLTFGAGSRLTVL.

The CDR3 spells CASSRRESLGTEAFF. The CDR3 coding sequence is TGCGCCAGCAGCCGACGAGAGAGTTTGGGAACTGAAGCTTTCTTT. The chain employs TRBV4-1 and TRBJ1-1, with D hard to call. CDR1 is MGHRA, CDR2 YSYEKL, per germline. The CDR3 has 15 amino acids. V was shortened by 4 bases and J by 5 bases, with 17 bases between the two germline ends.

This chain joins TRBV19 and TRBJ2-5; D is possibly TRBD2 (5 bases). This CDR3 is built from 12 residues. Germline CDR1 and CDR2: LNHDA and SQIVND (reference sequence). V lost 8 bases and J lost 3, with 10 bases in between. The CDR3 region has the DNA TGTGCCAGTCGTCGGGGAGAAGAGACCCAGTACTTC. Protein product: CASRRGEETQYF.

The chain recombines TRBV6-5 with TRBJ1-6, with 7 nucleotides matching TRBD1. The CDR3 is made up of 16 amino acids. Germline CDR1 and CDR2: MNHEY and SVGAGI. V lost 3 bases, J lost 5 bases, and 7 bases stayed unmatched. Written as DNA, the CDR3 is TGTGCCAGCAGTTATTGGATTGGACAGGATAATTCACCCCTCCACTTT. This sequence encodes CASSYWIGQDNSPLHF.

The chain is built from TRBV6-5 and TRBJ1-6, with D possibly matching TRBD1 (5 bases). Trimming cost V 6 bases and J 7 bases, with 13 bases left between them. The CDR3 length is 14 residues. Germline V gene sequence: CDR1 MNHEY, CDR2 SVGAGI. The CDR3 DNA is TGTGCCAGCAGCCGCGGCAGGGAGAATTCACCCCTCCACTTT. Residues: CASSRGRENSPLHF.

The genes are TRBV5-4 and TRBJ2-5; D gene unclear. The germline V gene has CDR1 SGHNT and CDR2 YYREEE (reference sequence). The CDR3 has 15 amino acids. V was cut by 3 bases and J by 2 bases, with 14 bases left in between. The CDR3 nucleotides read TGTGCCAGCAGCTCTGGGCTCCTGGGACAAGAGACCCAGTACTTC. Translating gives CASSSGLLGQETQYF.

On this clone itself: Other DNA sequences within the sample encode an identical CDR3. This chain joins TRBV5-6 and TRBJ1-6; D ambiguous. Trimming took 3 bases from V and 7 from J, leaving 8 bases between them. Germline V lookup: CDR1 SGHDT, CDR2 YYEEEE. The CDR3 contains 13 residues. The DNA for the CDR3 is TGTGCCAGCAGCTGGACGGGAAATTCACCCCTCCACTTT. Its protein product is CASSWTGNSPLHF.

The V and J genes are TRBV4-1 and TRBJ2-5; no clear D gene. V lost 1 base to trimming and J lost 5 bases, with 8 bases between them. The V gene's germline CDR1 is MGHRA and CDR2 YSYEKL. This CDR3 is built from 13 residues. The CDR3 DNA reads as TGCGCCAGCAGCCAAGCCAGGCGGGAGACCCAGTACTTC. It translates to CASSQARRETQYF.

CDR3 coding DNA: TGTGCCAGCACCGGGACAGAGTGGGATGGCTACACCTTC. Protein product: CASTGTEWDGYTF. The chain uses TRBV28 and TRBJ1-2, with TRBD1 matching 7 bases. J gave up 6 bases and V 7 bases, and 8 bases lay outside the gene matches. CDR1 is MDHEN and CDR2 is SYDVKM in the germline V gene. The CDR3 length is 13 residues.

This clone was detected only a few times. V usage is TRBV9 and J usage is TRBJ2-3; 9 nucleotides line up with TRBD2. The CDR3 is 16 residues long. Germline loops: CDR1 SGDLS, CDR2 YYNGEE. V lost 0 bases and J lost 4; bases outside the gene matches: 6. The chain's CDR3 is CASSVGGSGGPDTQYF. CDR3 bases: TGTGCCAGCAGCGTAGGCGGTAGCGGGGGCCCAGATACGCAGTATTTT.